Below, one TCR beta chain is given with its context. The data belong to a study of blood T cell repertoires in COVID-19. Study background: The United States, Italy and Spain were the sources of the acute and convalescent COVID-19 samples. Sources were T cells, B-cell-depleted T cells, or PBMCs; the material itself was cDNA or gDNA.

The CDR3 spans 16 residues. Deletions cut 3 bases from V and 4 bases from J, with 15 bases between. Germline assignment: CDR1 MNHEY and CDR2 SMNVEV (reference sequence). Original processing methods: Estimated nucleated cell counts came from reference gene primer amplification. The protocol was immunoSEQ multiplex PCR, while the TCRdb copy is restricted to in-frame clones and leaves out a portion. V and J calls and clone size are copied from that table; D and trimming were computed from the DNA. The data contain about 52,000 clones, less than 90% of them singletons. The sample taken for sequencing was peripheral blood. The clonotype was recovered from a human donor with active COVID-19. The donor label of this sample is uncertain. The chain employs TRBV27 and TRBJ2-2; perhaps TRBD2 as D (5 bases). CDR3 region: CASSLLGNAGTGELFF. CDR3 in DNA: TGTGCCAGCAGTTTGCTAGGGAATGCGGGCACCGGGGAGCTGTTTTTT.